These T cell receptor beta chains were read from a single sample in a study of CD8 T cells in ankylosing spondylitis. TCRdb re-derived calls from the 5' RACE reads in MiXCR, one entry per CDR3 protein. This repertoire shows some 38,000 distinct CDR3 sequences, 2.5% to 3.5% found once; its top ten account for 2.5% to 3%. The sequencing input was blood, either unsorted or a sorted T cell fraction (not recorded which). Receptor source: a male donor with ankylosing spondylitis or in good health (not recorded which). Each CDR3 is given with its conserved first and last residue. The order of the fields is D gene, V gene, CDR3 length, J gene, clone size, CDR3 protein, CDR3 DNA. The D gene is left open where the match is weak. Only part of the rows carry a size: once, few, many, or a class if the clone is expanded.

TRBD2	TRBV9	15	TRBJ2-5	many	CASSSATSGGETQYF	TGTGCCAGCAGCTCTGCTACTAGCGGGGGAGAGACCCAGTACTTC
TRBD2	TRBV9	16	TRBJ2-1	many	CASSPVAGGRYNEQFF	TGTGCCAGCAGCCCGGTAGCGGGGGGGCGTTACAATGAGCAGTTCTTC
TRBD2	TRBV20-1	13	TRBJ2-1	many	CSAARGALSEQFF	TGCAGTGCCGCGCGGGGGGCCCTGAGTGAGCAGTTCTTC
-	TRBV9	15	TRBJ2-5	many	CASSVDPGPGETQYF	TGTGCCAGCAGCGTAGACCCGGGGCCGGGTGAGACCCAGTACTTC
-	TRBV9	15	TRBJ2-5	many	CASSVGGREGETQYF	TGTGCCAGCAGCGTAGGAGGAAGAGAGGGAGAGACCCAGTACTTC
TRBD1	TRBV9	15	TRBJ2-3	many	CASSPQGARTDTQYF	TGTGCCAGCAGTCCACAGGGGGCTAGGACAGATACGCAGTATTTT
-	TRBV9	13	TRBJ2-1	many	CASSVEVEGEQFF	TGTGCCAGCAGCGTAGAGGTGGAGGGTGAGCAGTTCTTC
-	TRBV9	15	TRBJ2-1	many	CASSAGRESYNEQFF	TGTGCCAGCAGCGCCGGGAGAGAGTCCTACAATGAGCAGTTCTTC
TRBD2	TRBV9	16	TRBJ2-2	many	CASAQGTSGRTGELFF	TGTGCCAGCGCCCAGGGGACTAGCGGGAGGACCGGGGAGCTGTTTTTT
TRBD1	TRBV9	18	TRBJ2-6	many	CASSGDRGRFSGANVLTF	TGTGCCAGCAGCGGTGACAGGGGGCGTTTTTCTGGGGCCAACGTCCTGACTTTC
-	TRBV9	12	TRBJ2-1	many	CASSPQYNEQFF	TGTGCCAGCAGCCCGCAGTACAATGAGCAGTTCTTC
-	TRBV9	13	TRBJ1-6	many	CASSGEGFSPLHF	TGTGCCAGCAGCGGGGAGGGGTTTTCACCCCTCCACTTT
TRBD1	TRBV9	14	TRBJ2-5	-	CATSVDRDPETQYF	TGTGCCACCAGCGTAGACAGGGACCCAGAGACCCAGTACTTC
-	TRBV9	13	TRBJ1-4	few	CASSAAASRKLFF	TGTGCCAGCAGCGCGGCGGCCAGCCGAAAACTGTTTTTT
-	TRBV9	15	TRBJ2-3	many	CASSRSPQVTDTQYF	TGTGCCAGCAGCCGCAGCCCGCAGGTTACAGATACGCAGTATTTT
TRBD2	TRBV9	18	TRBJ2-2	many	CASSVVSGGGVNTGELFF	TGTGCCAGCAGCGTAGTATCGGGAGGGGGTGTAAACACCGGGGAGCTGTTTTTT
TRBD1	TRBV9	18	TRBJ2-6	many	CASSPDGQGGSGANVLTF	TGTGCCAGCAGCCCCGATGGACAGGGCGGCTCTGGGGCCAACGTCCTGACTTTC
-	TRBV9	17	TRBJ2-2	many	CASSTRARGRVTGELFF	TGTGCCAGCAGCACCCGAGCAAGGGGGAGGGTAACCGGGGAGCTGTTTTTT
-	TRBV9	16	TRBJ2-3	many	CASSARGGDNTDTQYF	TGTGCCAGCAGCGCGAGAGGGGGGGACAACACAGATACGCAGTATTTT
TRBD2	TRBV9	17	TRBJ2-4	many	CASSPTVSGRAKNIQYF	TGTGCCAGCAGCCCAACCGTTAGCGGGAGAGCCAAAAACATTCAGTACTTC
TRBD1	TRBV9	17	TRBJ2-6	many	CATHPGQGSSGANVLTF	TGTGCCACCCACCCGGGACAGGGATCGTCTGGGGCCAACGTCCTGACTTTC
-	TRBV9	16	TRBJ2-5	-	CASSVAGTPSQETQYF	TGTGCCAGCAGCGTAGCAGGAACGCCGTCCCAAGAGACCCAGTACTTC
TRBD1	TRBV9	15	TRBJ2-1	-	CASSRQGSSYNEQFF	TGTGCCAGCAGCCGACAGGGGAGCTCCTACAATGAGCAGTTCTTC
TRBD2	TRBV9	16	TRBJ2-2	many	CASSTTSGRPPGELFF	TGTGCCAGCAGCACAACTAGCGGGAGACCTCCCGGGGAGCTGTTTTTT
-	TRBV9	14	TRBJ2-2	many	CASGRTVNTGELFF	TGTGCCAGCGGAAGGACGGTGAACACCGGGGAGCTGTTTTTT
-	TRBV9	15	TRBJ2-1	many	CASSAAGATYNEQFF	TGTGCCAGCAGCGCTGCGGGGGCCACCTACAATGAGCAGTTCTTC
-	TRBV9	17	TRBJ2-6	many	CASSVYTGLSGANVLTF	TGTGCCAGCAGCGTATACACAGGTCTCTCTGGGGCCAACGTCCTGACTTTC
TRBD1	TRBV9	15	TRBJ2-2	many	CASSARTGRTGELFF	TGTGCCAGCAGCGCCAGGACAGGGCGGACCGGGGAGCTGTTTTTT
-	TRBV9	15	TRBJ1-1	many	CASSAWGGVGTEAFF	TGTGCCAGCAGCGCGTGGGGGGGGGTCGGCACTGAAGCTTTCTTT
TRBD1	TRBV9	15	TRBJ1-2	many	CASSFGQGTNYGYTF	TGTGCCAGCAGTTTTGGACAGGGTACTAACTATGGCTACACCTTC
TRBD1	TRBV9	15	TRBJ2-5	many	CASSNRDRGYETQYF	TGTGCCAGCAGCAACCGGGACAGGGGTTATGAGACCCAGTACTTC
TRBD2	TRBV9	16	TRBJ2-3	many	CASSVDLAGGADTQYF	TGTGCCAGCAGCGTAGACCTAGCGGGGGGGGCAGATACGCAGTATTTT
-	TRBV9	15	TRBJ2-1	many	CASSVMGRVLNEQFF	TGTGCCAGCAGCGTTATGGGACGGGTTCTAAATGAGCAGTTCTTC
-	TRBV9	17	TRBJ2-4	many	CASSAGDFRGTKNIQYF	TGTGCCAGCAGCGCGGGGGACTTCAGGGGGACCAAAAACATTCAGTACTTC
-	TRBV9	14	TRBJ2-5	many	CASSVGAAQETQYF	TGTGCCAGCAGCGTGGGGGCAGCGCAAGAGACCCAGTACTTC
TRBD1	TRBV9	17	TRBJ2-2	-	CASSVGAGQGTVGELFF	TGTGCCAGCAGCGTGGGGGCGGGACAGGGGACGGTCGGGGAGCTGTTTTTT
-	TRBV9	16	TRBJ2-4	many	CASSAGPGRAKNIQYF	TGTGCCAGCAGCGCAGGCCCTGGACGGGCCAAAAACATTCAGTACTTC
TRBD2	TRBV9	19	TRBJ2-1	many	CASSLGLAGGPGFSNEQFF	TGTGCCAGCAGCCTGGGACTAGCGGGGGGGCCAGGGTTCTCCAATGAGCAGTTCTTC
TRBD1	TRBV9	16	TRBJ1-1	many	CASSPLPGQVNTEAFF	TGTGCCAGCAGTCCACTCCCGGGACAGGTGAACACTGAAGCTTTCTTT
-	TRBV9	15	TRBJ2-2	many	CASSVDRVGTGELFF	TGTGCCAGCAGCGTAGACAGGGTTGGCACCGGGGAGCTGTTTTTT
-	TRBV9	12	TRBJ2-2	many	CASSVGSGELFF	TGTGCCAGCAGCGTAGGGTCCGGGGAGCTGTTTTTT
TRBD2	TRBV9	16	TRBJ2-3	many	CASSVEAGGPGDTQYF	TGTGCCAGCAGCGTAGAAGCGGGAGGGCCCGGAGATACGCAGTATTTT
TRBD1	TRBV9	14	TRBJ1-2	many	CASSVGPGGSGYTF	TGTGCCAGCAGCGTAGGACCAGGGGGTAGTGGCTACACCTTC
TRBD2	TRBV9	18	TRBJ2-5	many	CASSARSAGGPLAETQYF	TGTGCCAGCAGCGCCAGATCTGCGGGAGGGCCGTTGGCGGAGACCCAGTACTTC
-	TRBV9	15	TRBJ2-1	many	CASSAEGGGYNEQFF	TGTGCCAGCAGCGCAGAGGGAGGGGGGTACAATGAGCAGTTCTTC
TRBD2	TRBV9	16	TRBJ2-5	many	CASSVDGTSGGETQYF	TGTGCCAGCAGCGTAGACGGGACTAGCGGGGGAGAGACCCAGTACTTC
-	TRBV24-1	17	TRBJ2-3	many	CATSDDVMREGTDTQYF	TGTGCCACCAGTGATGACGTGATGAGGGAGGGCACAGATACGCAGTATTTT
TRBD1	TRBV9	16	TRBJ2-3	many	CASSITGTGATDTQYF	TGTGCCAGCAGCATCACCGGGACAGGGGCAACAGATACGCAGTATTTT
-	TRBV9	15	TRBJ2-1	many	CASSVVGDVGNEQFF	TGTGCCAGCAGCGTAGTAGGGGATGTGGGCAATGAGCAGTTCTTC
TRBD1	TRBV9	15	TRBJ1-1	many	CASSVAGTGGTEAFF	TGTGCCAGCAGCGTCGCCGGGACAGGGGGCACTGAAGCTTTCTTT
-	TRBV9	15	TRBJ1-1	many	CASSVDRGLNTEAFF	TGTGCCAGCAGCGTAGATCGGGGCTTGAACACTGAAGCTTTCTTT
-	TRBV9	16	TRBJ2-1	many	CASSVGGPRAYNEQFF	TGTGCCAGCAGCGTAGGGGGCCCCAGGGCCTACAATGAGCAGTTCTTC